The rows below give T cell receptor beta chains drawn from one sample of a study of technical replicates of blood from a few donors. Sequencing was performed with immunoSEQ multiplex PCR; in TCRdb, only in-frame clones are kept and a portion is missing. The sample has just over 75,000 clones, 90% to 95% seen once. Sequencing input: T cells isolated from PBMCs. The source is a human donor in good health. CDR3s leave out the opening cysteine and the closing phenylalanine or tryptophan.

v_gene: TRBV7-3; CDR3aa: ASSLGIAGGGTDTQY
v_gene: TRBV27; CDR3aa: ASSLTGGLYEQY
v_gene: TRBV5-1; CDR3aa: ASSLVGDGYT
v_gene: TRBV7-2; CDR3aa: ASSNRDRDTEAF
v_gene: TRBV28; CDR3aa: ASSGGQGAGTQY
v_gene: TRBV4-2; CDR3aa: ASSQDLSGRYEQY
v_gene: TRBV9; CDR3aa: ASSLETSVNTGELF
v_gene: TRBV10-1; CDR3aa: ASSEWRGGHNEQF
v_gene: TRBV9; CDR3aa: ASTPGGTADVGQY
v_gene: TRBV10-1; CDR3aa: ASSESGTQASEQY
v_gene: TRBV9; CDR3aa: ASSARGKDEQY
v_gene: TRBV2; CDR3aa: ASLEGARTPYEQY
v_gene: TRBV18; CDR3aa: ASSPSIRAGQPQH
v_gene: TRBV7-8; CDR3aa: ASSLEYSAEAF
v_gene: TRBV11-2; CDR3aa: ASSSLAGGSYEQY
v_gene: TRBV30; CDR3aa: AHRDRGTDTQY
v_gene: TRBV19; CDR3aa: ASGRGQGVYQPQH
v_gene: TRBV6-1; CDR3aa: ASSRDRGPYGYT
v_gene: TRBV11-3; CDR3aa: ASIQGDRGENGSNQPQH
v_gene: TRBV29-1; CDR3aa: SVLLGGAETQY
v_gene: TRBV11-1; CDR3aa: ATPGGSGEQF
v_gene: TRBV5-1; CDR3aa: ASSTGTSGSQETQY
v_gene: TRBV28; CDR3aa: ASSLGGEGNTIY
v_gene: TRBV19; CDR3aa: AIYRDSKGYT
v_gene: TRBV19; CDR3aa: ASSPGTGNEQF
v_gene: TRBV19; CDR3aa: ASSNPSGRRNEQF
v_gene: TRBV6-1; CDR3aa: ASSEVQVLYGYT
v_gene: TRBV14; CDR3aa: ASSQETGGEDTQY
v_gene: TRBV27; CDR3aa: ASTYGTGGHEQY
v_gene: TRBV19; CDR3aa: ASSALWTGKKTEAF
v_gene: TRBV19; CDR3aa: ASSIDRTSGYNEQF
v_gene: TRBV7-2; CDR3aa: ASSLARGGTAEAF
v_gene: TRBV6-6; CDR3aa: ASSFRSGAYEQY
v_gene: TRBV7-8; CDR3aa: ASIRPGEANYGYT
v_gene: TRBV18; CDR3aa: ASSPEMGLSQH
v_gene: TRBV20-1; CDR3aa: SASPDNEQF
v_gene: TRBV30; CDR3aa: AWSVPQIAGAAYEQY
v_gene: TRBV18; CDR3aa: ASSPYTGESSYGYT
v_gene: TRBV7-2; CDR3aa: ASSPGLIYEQF
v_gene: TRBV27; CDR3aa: ASSSPGTSGDNEQF
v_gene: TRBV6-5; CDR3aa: ASSRTGDGGYT
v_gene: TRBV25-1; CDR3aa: ASSGGHSYEQY
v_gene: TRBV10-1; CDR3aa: ASSGTGGRAGEATDTQY
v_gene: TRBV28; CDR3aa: ASSLGQYEQY
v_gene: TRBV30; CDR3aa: AGGPRGRDYEQY
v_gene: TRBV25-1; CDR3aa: ASSEWEGDEQF
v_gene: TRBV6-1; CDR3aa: ASSGQGYTEAF
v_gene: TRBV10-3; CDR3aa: AITRVSGTEAF
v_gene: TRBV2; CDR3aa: ASGPGQGNTGELF
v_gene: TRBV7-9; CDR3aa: ASSFYEGAYEQY
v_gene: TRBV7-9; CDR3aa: ASSFPLGSSYEQY
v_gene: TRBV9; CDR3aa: ASSVSKSSGNTGELF
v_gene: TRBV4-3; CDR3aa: ASSQAGTGKFAGELF
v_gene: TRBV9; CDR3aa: ASSVAGVQETQY
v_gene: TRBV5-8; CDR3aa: ASSFWQDYEQY
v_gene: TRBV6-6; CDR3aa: ASSKDRGITEAF
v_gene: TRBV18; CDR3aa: ASSTSGTGRFDGYT
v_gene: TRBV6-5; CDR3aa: ASSQGGTEAF